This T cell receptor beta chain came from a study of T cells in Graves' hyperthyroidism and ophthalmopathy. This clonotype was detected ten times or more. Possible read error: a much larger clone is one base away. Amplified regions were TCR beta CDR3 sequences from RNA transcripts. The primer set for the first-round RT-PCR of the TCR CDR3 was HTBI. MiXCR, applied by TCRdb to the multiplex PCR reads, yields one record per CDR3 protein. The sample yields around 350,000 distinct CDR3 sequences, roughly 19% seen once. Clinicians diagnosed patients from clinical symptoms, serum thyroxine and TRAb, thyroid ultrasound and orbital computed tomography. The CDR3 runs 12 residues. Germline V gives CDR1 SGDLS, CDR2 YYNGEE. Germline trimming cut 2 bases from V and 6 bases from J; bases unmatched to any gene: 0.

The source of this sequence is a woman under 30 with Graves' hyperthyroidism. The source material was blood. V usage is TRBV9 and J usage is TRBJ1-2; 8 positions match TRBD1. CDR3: CASSVDRDGYTF. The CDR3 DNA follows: TGTGCCAGCAGCGTGGACAGGGATGGCTACACCTTC.